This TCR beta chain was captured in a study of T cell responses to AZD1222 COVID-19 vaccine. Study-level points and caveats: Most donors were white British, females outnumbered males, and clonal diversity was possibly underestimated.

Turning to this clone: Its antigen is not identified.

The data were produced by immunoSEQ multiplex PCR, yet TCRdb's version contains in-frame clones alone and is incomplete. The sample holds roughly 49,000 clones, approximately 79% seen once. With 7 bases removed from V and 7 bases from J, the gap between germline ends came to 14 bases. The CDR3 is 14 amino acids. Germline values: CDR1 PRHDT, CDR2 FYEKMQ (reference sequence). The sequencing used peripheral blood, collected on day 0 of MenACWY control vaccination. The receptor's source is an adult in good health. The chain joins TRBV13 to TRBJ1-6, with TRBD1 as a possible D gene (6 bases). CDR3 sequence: CASMMYTGNSPLHF. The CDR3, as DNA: TGTGCCAGCATGATGTATACAGGGAATTCACCCCTCCACTTT.